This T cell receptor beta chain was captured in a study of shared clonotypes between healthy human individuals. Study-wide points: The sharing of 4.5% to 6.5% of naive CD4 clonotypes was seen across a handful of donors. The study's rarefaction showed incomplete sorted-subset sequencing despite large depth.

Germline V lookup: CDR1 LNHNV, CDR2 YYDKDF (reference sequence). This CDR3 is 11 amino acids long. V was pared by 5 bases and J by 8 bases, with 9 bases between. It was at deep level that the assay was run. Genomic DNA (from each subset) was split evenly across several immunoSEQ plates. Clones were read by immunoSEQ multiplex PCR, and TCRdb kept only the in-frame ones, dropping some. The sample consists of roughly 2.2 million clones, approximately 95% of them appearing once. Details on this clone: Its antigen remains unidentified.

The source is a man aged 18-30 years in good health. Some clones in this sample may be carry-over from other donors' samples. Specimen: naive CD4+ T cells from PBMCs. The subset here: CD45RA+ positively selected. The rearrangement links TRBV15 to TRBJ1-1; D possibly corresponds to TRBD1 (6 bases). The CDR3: CATSGDKEAFF. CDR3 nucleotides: TGTGCCACCAGCGGGGACAAAGAAGCTTTCTTT.